Listed below are T cell receptor beta chains from one sample, sequenced in a study of blood T cell repertoires in COVID-19. Sequenced by immunoSEQ multiplex PCR; TCRdb stores in-frame clones only, minus some. There are about 150,000 clones in the sample; 85% to 90% occur only once, and around 6.3% lies in the top ten. The sequencing sample was made of peripheral blood. These receptors came from a man older than 75 with acute or convalescent COVID-19. Each CDR3 is given with its conserved first and last residue. Fields, in order: J gene, D gene, V gene, clone size, CDR3 protein, CDR3 DNA. The D gene is left open where the match is weak. Size is stated for part of the rows, as once, few or many counts, or as a class when the clone is expanded.

TRBJ2-7	TRBD2	TRBV10-2	few	CASSQPGTRSYEQYF	TGCGCCAGCAGTCAACCCGGGACTAGATCCTACGAGCAGTACTTC
TRBJ2-1	TRBD2	TRBV19	once	CASSLASGGYNEQFF	TGTGCCAGTAGTTTGGCTAGCGGGGGGTACAATGAGCAGTTCTTC
TRBJ1-1	.	TRBV28	.	CASNAGVYTEAFF	TGTGCCAGCAACGCAGGGGTATACACTGAAGCTTTCTTT
TRBJ2-3	TRBD2	TRBV5-4	once	CASSLGLAGAADTQYF	TGTGCCAGCAGCTTGGGACTAGCGGGAGCAGCAGATACGCAGTATTTT
TRBJ2-1	TRBD2	TRBV4-1	.	CASSHGTSGGSYNEQFF	TGCGCCAGCAGCCATGGGACTAGCGGGGGCTCCTACAATGAGCAGTTCTTC
TRBJ1-6	.	TRBV18	.	CASSPLGSPDSPLHF	TGTGCCAGCTCACCTCTCGGTTCCCCCGATTCACCCCTCCACTTT
TRBJ2-1	TRBD2	TRBV5-1	.	CASSQTSGRAAYNEQFF	TGCGCCAGCAGCCAGACTAGCGGGAGGGCCGCATACAATGAGCAGTTCTTC
TRBJ2-2	.	TRBV2	.	CASRKTGPGELFF	TGTGCCAGCAGAAAAACAGGGCCCGGGGAGCTGTTTTTT
TRBJ1-6	TRBD1	TRBV28	.	CASRITQGAYSPLHF	TGTGCCAGCAGGATAACACAGGGGGCGTATTCACCCCTCCACTTT
TRBJ1-1	.	TRBV3-1/TRBV3-2	.	CASSQQGMNTEAFF	TGTGCCAGCAGCCAACAGGGCATGAACACTGAAGCTTTCTTT
TRBJ1-2	.	TRBV5-5	once	CASSFTGQTYGYTF	TGTGCCAGCAGCTTTACGGGACAAACCTATGGCTACACCTTC
TRBJ2-5	.	TRBV18	.	CASSPRGGTIETQYF	TGTGCCAGCTCACCTCGGGGCGGGACGATAGAGACCCAGTACTTC
TRBJ2-1	.	TRBV2	.	CASSEEQFRLFF	TGTGCCAGCAGTGAGGAACAGTTCCGTCTGTTCTTC
TRBJ2-1	.	TRBV11-3	.	CASSLEGDSSYNEQFF	TGTGCCAGCAGCTTAGAAGGGGATAGCTCCTACAATGAGCAGTTCTTC
TRBJ1-5	.	TRBV7-2	.	CASSQGSGNQPQHF	TGTGCCAGCAGCCAAGGCTCGGGGAATCAGCCCCAGCATTTT
TRBJ1-1	.	TRBV7-2	.	CASSLGGGPNTEAFF	TGTGCCAGCAGCTTAGGGGGAGGGCCGAACACTGAAGCTTTCTTT
TRBJ2-5	TRBD2	TRBV29-1	.	CSATSGGGQETQYF	TGCAGCGCCACTAGCGGGGGCGGACAAGAGACCCAGTACTTC
TRBJ2-3	.	TRBV14	.	CASSPPLAGPSTDTQYF	TGTGCCAGCAGCCCCCCCTTGGCGGGGCCTAGCACAGATACGCAGTATTTT
TRBJ2-3	.	TRBV3-1/TRBV3-2	.	CASSQATRLGDTDTQYF	TGTGCCAGCAGCCAAGCCACAAGACTAGGGGACACAGATACGCAGTATTTT
TRBJ2-1	TRBD1	TRBV25-1	.	CASSEGTGAYNEQFF	TGTGCCAGCAGTGAGGGGACAGGGGCTTACAATGAGCAGTTCTTC
TRBJ2-7	TRBD1	TRBV4-1	.	CASSPGTEYEQYF	TGCGCCAGCAGCCCCGGGACAGAGTACGAGCAGTACTTC
TRBJ2-1	TRBD1	TRBV5-1	.	CASSRFRDRVGNEQFF	TGCGCCAGCAGCCGCTTTCGGGACAGGGTTGGCAATGAGCAGTTCTTC
TRBJ2-1	TRBD2	TRBV5-1	few	CASSPLPTSGIGNEQFF	TGCGCCAGCAGCCCACTCCCTACTAGCGGGATCGGCAATGAGCAGTTCTTC
TRBJ1-4	TRBD1	TRBV6-5	.	CASGTGTTNEKLFF	TGTGCCAGCGGGACAGGGACAACTAATGAAAAACTGTTTTTT
TRBJ2-1	TRBD2	TRBV28	.	CASSFGRQGYNEQFF	TGTGCCAGCAGTTTCGGGAGGCAAGGATACAATGAGCAGTTCTTC
TRBJ2-5	TRBD2	TRBV6-6	.	CASSWASGGQETQYF	TGTGCCAGCTCCTGGGCTAGCGGGGGACAAGAGACCCAGTACTTC
TRBJ2-7	TRBD1	TRBV7-2	.	CASSPPGTGGSYEQYF	TGTGCCAGCAGCCCACCTGGGACAGGGGGTTCCTACGAGCAGTACTTC
TRBJ1-1	TRBD1	TRBV5-1	.	CASSARDRGFMNTEAFF	TGCGCCAGCAGCGCCAGGGACAGGGGGTTCATGAACACTGAAGCTTTCTTT
TRBJ1-2	.	TRBV27	.	CASSLSGGARNYGYTF	TGTGCCAGCAGTTTATCAGGAGGGGCCCGTAACTATGGCTACACCTTC
TRBJ1-2	.	TRBV3-1/TRBV3-2	.	CASSQAGPGRGYTF	TGTGCCAGCAGCCAAGCCGGTCCAGGGCGAGGCTACACCTTC
TRBJ1-2	TRBD1	TRBV6-5	.	CASSYLAGTGGNGYTF	TGTGCCAGCAGTTACCTCGCGGGGACAGGGGGGAATGGCTACACCTTC
TRBJ1-5	TRBD1	TRBV5-4	.	CASSLGGGRSNQPQHF	TGTGCCAGCAGCTTGGGAGGGGGCAGGAGCAATCAGCCCCAGCATTTT
TRBJ1-2	.	TRBV28	.	CASTTSGHWASGYTF	TGTGCCAGCACCACCTCAGGGCATTGGGCAAGTGGCTACACCTTC
TRBJ2-5	TRBD1	TRBV24-1	.	CATSDTGTGGETQYF	TGTGCCACCAGTGATACGGGGACAGGGGGGGAGACCCAGTACTTC
TRBJ2-7	TRBD1	TRBV2	.	CASSGETGGYEQYF	TGTGCCAGCAGTGGGGAGACAGGGGGCTACGAGCAGTACTTC
TRBJ1-5	.	TRBV6-5	.	CASSNGQFNQPQHF	TGTGCCAGCAGTAACGGACAGTTCAATCAGCCCCAGCATTTT
TRBJ2-1	.	TRBV6-5	.	CASRLNNEQFF	TGTGCCAGCAGGCTAAACAATGAGCAGTTCTTC
TRBJ2-2	TRBD2	TRBV2	.	CAIKAGEGTGELFF	TGTGCCATCAAAGCGGGGGAGGGGACCGGGGAGCTGTTTTTT
TRBJ2-2	TRBD2	TRBV11-2	.	CASSQYPSGRATTGELFF	TGTGCCAGCAGCCAATATCCTAGCGGGAGGGCTACGACCGGGGAGCTGTTTTTT
TRBJ2-7	TRBD2	TRBV10-3	.	CAISESGGGAVYEQYF	TGTGCCATCAGTGAGTCAGGCGGGGGGGCCGTCTACGAGCAGTACTTC
TRBJ2-5	.	TRBV20-1	.	CSASVGSETQYF	TGCAGTGCTAGTGTGGGTAGCGAGACCCAGTACTTC
TRBJ2-2	.	TRBV2	.	CASSSWRANSGGGELFF	TGTGCCAGCAGTTCTTGGAGAGCGAACTCCGGTGGGGGGGAGCTGTTTTTT
TRBJ2-1	.	TRBV2	.	CASSYPSNEQFF	TGTGCCAGCAGTTATCCGTCCAATGAGCAGTTCTTC
TRBJ2-5	TRBD2	TRBV5-1	few	CASSLGMGSGRLQETQYF	TGCGCCAGCAGCTTGGGGATGGGTAGCGGGAGGCTACAAGAGACCCAGTACTTC
TRBJ2-3	TRBD2	TRBV3-1/TRBV3-2	.	CASSHFMAAGGTDTQYF	TGTGCCAGCAGCCACTTCATGGCAGCGGGGGGCACAGATACGCAGTATTTT
TRBJ2-3	TRBD2	TRBV29-1	.	CSALGLAGGAQYF	TGCAGCGCCCTGGGACTAGCGGGAGGGGCGCAGTATTTT
TRBJ1-5	.	TRBV28	.	CASSTPGGSDQPQHF	TGTGCCAGCAGTACGCCGGGGGGCTCGGATCAGCCCCAGCATTTT
TRBJ1-1	TRBD1	TRBV5-1	once	CASSTDRVLTEAFF	TGCGCCAGCAGCACTGACAGGGTATTAACTGAAGCTTTCTTT
TRBJ2-5	.	TRBV6-5	.	CASSYPGETQYF	TGTGCCAGCAGTTACCCAGGAGAGACCCAGTACTTC
TRBJ1-1	.	TRBV9	.	CASSAGLMNTEAFF	TGTGCCAGCAGCGCAGGTTTGATGAACACTGAAGCTTTCTTT
TRBJ1-4	TRBD1	TRBV9	.	CASSTGGLGEKLFF	TGTGCCAGCAGTACAGGGGGCCTAGGTGAAAAACTGTTTTTT
TRBJ1-2	TRBD1	TRBV28	.	CASSSPPGTGHGYTF	TGTGCCAGCAGTTCCCCTCCCGGGACAGGGCATGGCTACACCTTC
TRBJ2-2	TRBD2	TRBV9	.	CASSGTSGSWNTGELFF	TGTGCCAGCAGCGGGACTAGCGGGAGTTGGAACACCGGGGAGCTGTTTTTT
TRBJ1-5	.	TRBV28	.	CASSPLGGNQPQHF	TGTGCCAGCAGTCCCTTAGGGGGCAATCAGCCCCAGCATTTT
TRBJ2-7	TRBD1	TRBV30	.	CAWSGGQGSYYEQYF	TGTGCCTGGAGTGGGGGACAGGGTTCGTATTACGAGCAGTACTTC
TRBJ2-1	.	TRBV21-1	.	CASKITGSYNEQFF	TGTGCCAGCAAAATCACTGGCTCCTACAATGAGCAGTTCTTC
TRBJ2-5	.	TRBV19	.	CASSRARTRVQETQYF	TGTGCCAGTAGTAGGGCCCGGACAAGGGTACAAGAGACCCAGTACTTC
TRBJ2-7	.	TRBV7-7	.	CASSLAPMDSPQYF	TGTGCCAGCAGCTTAGCCCCTATGGACAGTCCCCAGTACTTC